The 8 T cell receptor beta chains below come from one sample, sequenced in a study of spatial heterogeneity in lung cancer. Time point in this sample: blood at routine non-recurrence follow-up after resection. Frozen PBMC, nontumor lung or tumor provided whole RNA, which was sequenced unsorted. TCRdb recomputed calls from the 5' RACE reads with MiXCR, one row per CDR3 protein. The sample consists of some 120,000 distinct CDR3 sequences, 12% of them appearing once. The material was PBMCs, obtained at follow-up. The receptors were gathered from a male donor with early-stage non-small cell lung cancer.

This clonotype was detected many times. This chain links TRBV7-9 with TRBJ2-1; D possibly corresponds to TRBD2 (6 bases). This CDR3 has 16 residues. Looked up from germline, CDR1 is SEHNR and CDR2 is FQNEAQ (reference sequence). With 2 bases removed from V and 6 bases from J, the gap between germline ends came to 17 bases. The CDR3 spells CASSLRVRGGINEQFF. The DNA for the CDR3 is TGTGCCAGCAGCTTAAGGGTACGGGGAGGTATCAATGAGCAGTTCTTC.

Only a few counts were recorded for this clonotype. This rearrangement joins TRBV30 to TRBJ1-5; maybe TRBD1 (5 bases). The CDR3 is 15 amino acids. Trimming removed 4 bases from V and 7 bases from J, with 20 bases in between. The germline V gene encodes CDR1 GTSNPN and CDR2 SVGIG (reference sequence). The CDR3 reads CAWTRGLGPIQPQHF. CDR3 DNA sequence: TGTGCCTGGACGAGGGGTTTGGGGCCCATCCAGCCCCAGCATTTT.

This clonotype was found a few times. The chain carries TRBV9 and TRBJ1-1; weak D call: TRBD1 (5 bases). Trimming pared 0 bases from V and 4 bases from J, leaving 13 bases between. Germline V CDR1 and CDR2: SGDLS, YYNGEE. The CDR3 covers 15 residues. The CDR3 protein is CASSVGTPQGTEAFF. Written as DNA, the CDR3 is TGTGCCAGCAGCGTAGGGACCCCCCAGGGCACTGAAGCTTTCTTT.

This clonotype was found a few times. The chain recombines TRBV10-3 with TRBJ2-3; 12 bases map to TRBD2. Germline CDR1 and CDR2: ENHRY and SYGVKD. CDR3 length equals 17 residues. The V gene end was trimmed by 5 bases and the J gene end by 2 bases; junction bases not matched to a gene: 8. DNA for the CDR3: TGTGCCATCAGTTTGTCCGGGACTAGCGGGCTCACAGATACGCAGTATTTT. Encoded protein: CAISLSGTSGLTDTQYF.

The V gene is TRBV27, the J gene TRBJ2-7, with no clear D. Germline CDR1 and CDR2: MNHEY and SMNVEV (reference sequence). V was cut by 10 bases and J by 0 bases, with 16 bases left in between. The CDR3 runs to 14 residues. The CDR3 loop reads CAILERYFSYEQYF. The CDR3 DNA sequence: TGTGCCATCCTTGAGAGATACTTCTCCTACGAGCAGTACTTC.

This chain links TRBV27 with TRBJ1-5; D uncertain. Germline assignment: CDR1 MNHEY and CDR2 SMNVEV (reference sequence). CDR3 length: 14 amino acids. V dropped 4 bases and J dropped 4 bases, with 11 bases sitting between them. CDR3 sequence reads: CASSSPGLNQPQHF. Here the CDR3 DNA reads TGTGCCAGCAGTTCGCCGGGCCTTAATCAGCCCCAGCATTTT.

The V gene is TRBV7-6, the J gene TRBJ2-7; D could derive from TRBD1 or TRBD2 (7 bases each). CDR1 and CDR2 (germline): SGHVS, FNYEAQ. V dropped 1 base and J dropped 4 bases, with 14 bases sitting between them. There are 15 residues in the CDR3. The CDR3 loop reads CASSLGSGTAYEQYF. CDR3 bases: TGTGCCAGCAGCTTAGGGAGCGGGACAGCTTACGAGCAGTACTTC.

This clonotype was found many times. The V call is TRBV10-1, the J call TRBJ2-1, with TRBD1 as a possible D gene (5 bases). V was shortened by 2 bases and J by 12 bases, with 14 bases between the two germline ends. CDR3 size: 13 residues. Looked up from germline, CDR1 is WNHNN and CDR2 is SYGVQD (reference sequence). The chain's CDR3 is CASSEMSGYRQFF. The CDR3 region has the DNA TGCGCCAGCAGTGAGATGTCAGGGTATCGGCAGTTCTTC.